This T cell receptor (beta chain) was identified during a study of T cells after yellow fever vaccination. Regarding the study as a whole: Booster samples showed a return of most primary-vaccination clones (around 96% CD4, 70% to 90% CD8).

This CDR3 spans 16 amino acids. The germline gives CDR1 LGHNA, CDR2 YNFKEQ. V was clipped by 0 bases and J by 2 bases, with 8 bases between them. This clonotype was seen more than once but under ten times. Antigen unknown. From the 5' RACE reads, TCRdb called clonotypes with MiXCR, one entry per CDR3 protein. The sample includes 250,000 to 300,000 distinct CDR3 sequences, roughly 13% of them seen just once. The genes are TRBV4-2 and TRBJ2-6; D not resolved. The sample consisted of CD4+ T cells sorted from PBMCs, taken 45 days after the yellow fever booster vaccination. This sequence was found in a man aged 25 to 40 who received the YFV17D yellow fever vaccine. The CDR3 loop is CASSQDVTAGANVLTF. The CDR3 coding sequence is TGTGCCAGCAGCCAAGATGTAACAGCTGGGGCCAACGTCCTGACTTTC.